This T cell receptor beta chain was sequenced during a study of long-term antiretroviral therapy in people with HIV (dated by TCRdb to 2022 to 2024). In terms of the full investigation: The earliest samples were collected roughly a decade before the 2015 WHO recommendation for immediate ART, at a time when ART was usually postponed until CD4 counts fell. A retrospective serial study tested whether changes in peripheral blood TRB repertoire composition and diversity were associated with ART initiation and durable HIV suppression. Eleven of the 30 participants with HIV were female. No cross-contamination during QIAcube processing turned up in test extractions that ran a monoclonal T-cell line alongside 30 to 40 polyclonal samples. A total of over 150 cryopreserved PBMC samples came from around 30 adults with confirmed HIV infection and were collected serially over a mean of roughly six years (range 1-12).

The germline V gene encodes CDR1 SGHAT and CDR2 FQNNGV. V and J are truncated by 0 bases and 1 base respectively, leaving an intervening sequence of 9 bases. Its CDR3 holds 15 amino acids, cysteine through phenylalanine. This entry keeps only the CDR3 DNA: 45 bases, framed from base 1. The immunoSEQ hsTCRB v3.0 assay was used at survey level resolution for TRB variable region sequencing. A depth of about 40,000-55,000 T-cell genomes per sample was targeted for TRB sequencing. Pooled TRB libraries were sequenced on an Illumina MiSeq with a v3 150-cycle kit. The authors' pipeline ran thus. Repertoire analysis was run in R within a reproducible Nextflow workflow that covered QC, data transformation and analysis. LymphoSeq2, an R package for AIRR-Seq data exploration, was used to implement custom analyses. After excluding a handful of samples that yielded fewer than 5000 total TRB sequences, 188 HIV repertoires remained for analysis. Among the approximately 190 HIV repertoires that were kept, around 59 were collected before ART initiation and 120 to 140 were collected after ART initiation. Repertoires were downsampled to 5000 TRB nucleotide sequences, and summary statistics were averaged over 100 downsampling iterations. TRB sequences were retained for analysis only if CDR3 regions of at least seven amino acids were present. A Shannon entropy-derived clonality score and the Gini coefficient were used to measure diversity. Repertoire networks linked the top 5000 CDR3 amino acid sequences whenever two sequences differed by an edit distance of one. Antigen specificity groups and MHC restriction were predicted for TRB CDR3 amino acid sequences with GLIPH2. CDR3 amino acid sequences were matched against VDJdb and McPAS-TCR to flag known CMV, EBV, HIV or tissue antigen associations. Pre-ART, post-ART and control groups were compared with Wilcoxon signed-rank tests and Holm-Bonferroni correction. Entries here come from immuneACCESS through TCRdb and include only in-frame sequences with V and J called. Some clones fail to appear in such tables; in the studies checked, an unresolved V gene covers under half of the shortfall, and the cause of the remainder is unknown. The V and J calls and clone size are taken from that table; D and trimming were inferred from the DNA. The sample table lists about 20,000 clones, under 85% of them with a count of one. The top ten hold 15% of the sample.

Participants were included only if at least one PBMC sample before ART initiation and at least two post-ART samples were available. All participants with HIV were treated in the United States of America. Before DNA extraction, cryopreserved samples of 1-10 million PBMC were thawed and washed. At the time of the earliest PBMC sample for each participant with HIV, ages ranged from roughly 23 to 55 years. Per participant, PBMC samples came from 1-4 timepoints prior to ART initiation and 2-8 timepoints following ART initiation, for a median of 7 samples. Serial HIV viral load, CD4+ T-cell count, ART history and demographic data were obtained for every participant. Genomic DNA was extracted from unsorted PBMC with a Qiagen kit on a QIAcube, with processing performed in batches of 12 samples. In regard to this clone: The target of this receptor is not known. Base qualities are not at hand, and no much larger clone is one base apart.

Beyond this particular receptor, the publication reports: Because pre-ART samples had limited cell numbers, profiling was done on unsorted PBMC rather than on sorted CD4+ and CD8+ T cells. The samples span the years 2004 to 2017, and the ART regimens used at that time may not be as effective as current regimens. Narrower CDR3 length ranges were observed in HIV repertoires than in controls, and an antigen-experienced repertoire with only a slight naive shift after ART was suggested by the network structure. Inferences about post-ART repertoire changes were limited because no data were available on ART adherence, viral resistance or therapy changes. Owing to limited PBMC availability, only the TCR beta chain was sequenced, without alpha chain pairing. Starting ART was linked to a significant rise in TRB diversity, yet even with long-term ART the diversity remained significantly lower than in transplant donor controls. The repertoire was dominated across all time points by expanded TRB clones identified before ART initiation, although this dominance was seen to fluctuate and to decrease in many PLHIV after ART.

The sequences come from unsorted PBMCs, collected 2.5 years before starting antiretroviral therapy. The sequence is built from TRBV11-2 and TRBJ1-2; too little of a D gene remains to name it. The sequence was collected from a woman aged 50 to 65 with HIV. The sequenced DNA is TGTGCCAGCAGCTTAGAGGCAGGAATTAACTATGGCTACACCTTC. Translated, this gives CASSLEAGINYGYTF. The entire variable domain, with the stretches around the CDR3 drawn from the reference TRBV11-2 and TRBJ1-2 proteins, is EAGVAQSPRYKIIEKRQSVAFWCNPISGHATLYWYQQILGQGPKLLIQFQNNGVVDDSQLPKDRFSAERLKGVDSTLKIQPAKLEDSAVYLCASSLEAGINYGYTFGSGTRLTVV.